This TCR beta chain came from a study of T cell responses to AZD1222 COVID-19 vaccine. In the case of this clone: Its antigen is still unknown.

The V gene lost 0 bases and the J gene lost 0 bases, with 7 bases spanning the gap. Germline V gene data show CDR1 as SGHRS and CDR2 as YFSETQ. This CDR3 has 16 amino acids. The assay was immunoSEQ multiplex PCR, and TCRdb's table has in-frame clones only and misses some. The table shows about 84,000 clones, with roughly 85% occurring only once. Findings and limits, study-wide: Reportedly, close to half of spike-specific TCRs are directed against unmutated variant regions.

The specimen comprised peripheral blood, sampled 28 days after the second AZD1222 dose. The sequence was obtained from an adult who received the AZD1222 COVID-19 vaccine. The rearrangement links TRBV5-1 to TRBJ2-6; D is unclear. The CDR3 nucleotides read TGCGCCAGCAGCTTGGACAATTACTCTGGGGCCAACGTCCTGACTTTC. This translates into CASSLDNYSGANVLTF.